These 5 T cell receptor beta chains were all obtained from the same sample, sequenced in a study of CD8 T cells in Susac syndrome. It was with random hexamers that roughly 0.5 to 1 ug RNA was reverse transcribed. TCRdb reanalysed the immunoSEQ multiplex PCR reads using MiXCR and keeps one entry per CDR3 protein. The data show 150,000 or so distinct CDR3 sequences, with about 93% seen just once and 0.14% held by the top ten. The specimen was CD4+ T cells from PBMCs. The receptors derive from a human donor in good health.

This clonotype showed up just once. The chain couples TRBV15 to TRBJ2-5; D gene uncertain. Germline V gene sequence: CDR1 LNHNV, CDR2 YYDKDF (reference sequence). There are 12 residues in the CDR3. Trimming left V 3 bases short and J 2 bases short, with 4 bases between. The CDR3 protein is CATSSAQETQYF. CDR3 DNA sequence: TGTGCCACCAGCAGCGCACAAGAGACCCAGTACTTC.

This clonotype was picked up a small number of times. The V and J genes are TRBV29-1 and TRBJ1-1; possible D gene TRBD1, 5 bases. Germline V gives CDR1 SQVTM, CDR2 ANQGSEA. CDR3 length: 10 residues. Trimming took off 7 bases at V and 6 bases at J, with 9 bases between the two ends. The CDR3 loop is CSAGPAEAFF. The CDR3 region has the DNA TGCAGCGCGGGACCCGCTGAAGCTTTCTTT.

The chain employs TRBV20-1 and TRBJ2-1, with 9 bases aligning to TRBD1. J was trimmed by 10 bases and V by 5 bases; bases with no gene match: 3. This CDR3 is 11 amino acids long. Looked up from germline, CDR1 is DFQATT and CDR2 is SNEGSKA (reference sequence). The CDR3 loop is CSADRGTEQFF. Here the CDR3 DNA reads TGCAGTGCTGACAGGGGGACGGAGCAGTTCTTC.

The chain has TRBV20-1 and TRBJ2-3; no clear D. This CDR3 is built from 12 residues. Trimming left V 2 bases short and J 1 base short, with 4 bases between. Germline CDR1 and CDR2: DFQATT and SNEGSKA (reference sequence). The CDR3 bases are TGCAGTGCTAGACCCGGCACAGATACGCAGTATTTT. This codes for CSARPGTDTQYF.

The chain employs TRBV5-1 and TRBJ2-1; 9 bases align to TRBD1. Germline loops: CDR1 SGHRS, CDR2 YFSETQ. V was pared by 5 bases and J by 5 bases, with 5 bases of the junction left unmatched. The CDR3 runs 14 residues. The CDR3 bases are TGCGCCAGCAGTGGGGACAGGGTAGACAATGAGCAGTTCTTC. Protein product: CASSGDRVDNEQFF.